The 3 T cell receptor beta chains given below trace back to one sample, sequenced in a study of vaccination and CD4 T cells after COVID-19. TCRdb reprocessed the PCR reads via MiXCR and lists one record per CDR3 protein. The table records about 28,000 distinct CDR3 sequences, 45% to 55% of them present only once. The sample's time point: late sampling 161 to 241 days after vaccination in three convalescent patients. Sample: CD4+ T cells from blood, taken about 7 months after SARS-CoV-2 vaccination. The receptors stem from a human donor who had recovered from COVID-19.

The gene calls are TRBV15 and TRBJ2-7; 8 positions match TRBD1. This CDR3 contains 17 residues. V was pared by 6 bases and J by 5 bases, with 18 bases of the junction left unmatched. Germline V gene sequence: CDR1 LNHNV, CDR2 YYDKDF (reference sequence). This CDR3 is CATSRGISGQGLHEQYF. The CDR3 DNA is TGTGCCACCAGTCGGGGCATCTCAGGACAGGGTCTTCACGAGCAGTACTTC.

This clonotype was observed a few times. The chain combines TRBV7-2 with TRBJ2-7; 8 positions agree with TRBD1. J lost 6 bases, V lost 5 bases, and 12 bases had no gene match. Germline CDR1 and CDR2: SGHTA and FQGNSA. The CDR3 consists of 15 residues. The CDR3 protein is CASSQEARGLSEQYF. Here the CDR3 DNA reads TGTGCCAGCAGCCAGGAGGCCAGGGGGCTTTCCGAGCAGTACTTC. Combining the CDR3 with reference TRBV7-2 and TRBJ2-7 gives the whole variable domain GAGVSQSPSNKVTEKGKDVELRCDPISGHTALYWYRQSLGQGLEFLIYFQGNSAPDKSGLPSDRFSAERTGGSVSTLTIQRTQQEDSAVYLCASSQEARGLSEQYFGPGTRLTVT.

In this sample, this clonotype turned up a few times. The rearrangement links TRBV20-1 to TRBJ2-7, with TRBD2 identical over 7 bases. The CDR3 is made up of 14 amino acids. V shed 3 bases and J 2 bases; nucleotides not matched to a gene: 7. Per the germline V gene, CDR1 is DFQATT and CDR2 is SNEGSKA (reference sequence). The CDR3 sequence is CSARTASGTYEQYF. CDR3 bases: TGCAGTGCTAGGACGGCTAGCGGAACCTACGAGCAGTACTTC.